Shown below are 10 T cell receptor beta chains from a single sample sequenced in a study of shared clonotypes between healthy human individuals. Some clones are missing from TCRdb's copy, which holds only in-frame ones; the method was immunoSEQ multiplex PCR. The sample holds about 1.9 million clones, approximately 92% seen once. Naive-designated CD8 cells lacked CD45RO, were positively enriched for CCR7, and omitted terminally differentiated effector memory CD45RA+ cells. The specimen sequenced was naive CD8+ T cells from PBMCs. The receptor source for this set is a man younger than 30 in good health. Some clones in this sample may be carry-over from other donors' samples.

This chain's CDR3 is CATSSDPGAAEAFF. CDR3 in DNA: TGTGCCACCAGCAGCGATCCCGGAGCCGCTGAAGCTTTCTTT. The chain uses TRBV15 and TRBJ1-1; D unresolved. Germline V gene lookup returns CDR1 LNHNV and CDR2 YYDKDF (reference sequence). The CDR3 runs 14 residues. Trimming took 3 bases from V and 6 from J, leaving 14 bases between them.

V is TRBV5-3 and J is TRBJ1-4; maybe TRBD1 (5 bases). TRBV5-3 is designated an ORF whose function remains uncertain. The CDR3 totals 15 residues. The V end was cut by 4 bases, the J end by 6 bases, with 16 bases between. CDR3 nucleotide sequence: TGTGCCAGAAGCCCACCTGGGGGTTTAGATGAAAAACTGTTTTTT. Encoded protein: CARSPPGGLDEKLFF.

A remark on this clone: The same CDR3 arises from other DNA sequences in this sample as well. The chain recombines TRBV27 with TRBJ1-1; D call uncertain. CDR3 length: 15 residues. The germline V gene has CDR1 MNHEY and CDR2 SMNVEV (reference sequence). The V gene lost 2 bases and the J gene lost 0 bases, with 10 bases spanning the gap. DNA for the CDR3: TGTGCCAGCAGTTTAGCCCGGAGGCTGAACACTGAAGCTTTCTTT. As protein: CASSLARRLNTEAFF.

The rearrangement uses TRBV28 and TRBJ2-7; perhaps TRBD2 as D (7 bases). The germline V gene has CDR1 MDHEN and CDR2 SYDVKM. V lost 6 bases, J lost 5 bases, and 14 bases lay in between. This CDR3 has 13 residues. In DNA form, the CDR3 reads TGTGCCAGCAGCCCGAGGGGGGGGCACGAGCAGTACTTC. This encodes CASSPRGGHEQYF.

With regard to this clone: Being one base from a much bigger clone, this may be a read error. The sample holds other DNA sequences that translate to the same CDR3. The CDR3 DNA is TGTGCCAGCAGCTTCGGGGACTCTGAAGCTTTCTTT. Protein sequence: CASSFGDSEAFF. V usage is TRBV7-9 and J usage is TRBJ1-1; tentative D call: TRBD1 (5 bases). The CDR3 length is 12 residues. V dropped 3 bases and J dropped 6 bases, with 8 bases sitting between them. The germline gives CDR1 SEHNR, CDR2 FQNEAQ (reference sequence).

The V gene is TRBV19, the J gene TRBJ2-7; a possible D gene is TRBD1 (5 bases). V was shortened by 4 bases and J by 2 bases, with 15 bases between the two germline ends. Germline CDR1 LNHDA, CDR2 SQIVND (reference sequence). The CDR3 consists of 15 residues. This CDR3 is CASSTAQTVTYEQYF. CDR3 DNA sequence: TGTGCCAGTAGTACCGCCCAGACAGTAACCTACGAGCAGTACTTC.

The genes are TRBV5-6 and TRBJ2-7, with TRBD2 matching over 8 bases. Germline V lookup: CDR1 SGHDT, CDR2 YYEEEE. CDR3 length: 15 amino acids. V gave up 4 bases and J gave up 4 bases; unmatched junction bases: 10. The CDR3 coding sequence is TGTGCCAGCAGCCCTACGGAGCGGGAGATTTACGAGCAGTACTTC. It codes for CASSPTEREIYEQYF.

Details on this clone: Other DNA sequences in this specimen translate into the identical CDR3. The chain combines TRBV11-2 with TRBJ2-3; no reliable D call. The V gene lost 2 bases and the J gene lost 6 bases, with 3 bases spanning the gap. The germline V gene encodes CDR1 SGHAT and CDR2 FQNNGV. The CDR3 consists of 11 residues. The chain's CDR3 is CASSLTDTQYF. The CDR3 DNA sequence: TGTGCCAGCAGCTTAACGGATACGCAGTATTTT.

The chain recombines TRBV11-2 with TRBJ1-1; 9 bases align to TRBD1. Germline values: CDR1 SGHAT, CDR2 FQNNGV. This CDR3 spans 17 amino acids. The V and J ends lost 2 bases and 5 bases, in that order; junction bases with no gene match: 12. CDR3 sequence: CASSLPGQGPISTEAFF. CDR3 bases: TGTGCCAGCAGCTTACCGGGACAGGGACCTATTAGTACTGAAGCTTTCTTT.

The chain combines TRBV6-5 with TRBJ1-2, with D maybe TRBD1 (6 bases). The CDR3 contains 13 residues. Between the trimmed V and J ends, which lost 6 bases and 5 bases, there was a span of 13 bases. Per the germline V gene, CDR1 is MNHEY and CDR2 is SVGAGI. The CDR3 DNA follows: TGTGCCAGCAGGTCACAGGGTTTGTATGGCTACACCTTC. Translation gives CASRSQGLYGYTF.